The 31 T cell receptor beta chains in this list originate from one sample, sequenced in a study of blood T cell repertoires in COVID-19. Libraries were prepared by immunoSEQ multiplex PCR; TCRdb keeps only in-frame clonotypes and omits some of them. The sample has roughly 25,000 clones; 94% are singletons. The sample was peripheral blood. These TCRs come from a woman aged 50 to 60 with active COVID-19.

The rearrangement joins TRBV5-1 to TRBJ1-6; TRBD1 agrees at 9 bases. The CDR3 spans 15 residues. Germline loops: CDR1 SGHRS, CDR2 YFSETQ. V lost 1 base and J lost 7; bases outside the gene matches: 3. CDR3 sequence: CASSLHGTGNSPLHF. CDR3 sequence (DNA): TGCGCCAGCAGCTTGCACGGGACAGGGAATTCACCCCTCCACTTT.

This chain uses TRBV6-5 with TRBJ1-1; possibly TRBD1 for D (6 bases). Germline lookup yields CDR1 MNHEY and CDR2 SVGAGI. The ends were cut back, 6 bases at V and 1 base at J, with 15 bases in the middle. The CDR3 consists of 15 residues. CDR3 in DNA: TGTGCCAGCAGCACCCATAGACAGGAGAACACTGAAGCTTTCTTT. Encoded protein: CASSTHRQENTEAFF.

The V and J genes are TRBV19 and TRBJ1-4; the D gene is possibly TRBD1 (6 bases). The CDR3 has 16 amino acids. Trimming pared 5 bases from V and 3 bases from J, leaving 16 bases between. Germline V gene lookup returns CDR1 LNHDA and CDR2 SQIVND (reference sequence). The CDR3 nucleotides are TGTGCCAGTAGTGCTACAGGGACCGTAGCTAATGAAAAACTGTTTTTT. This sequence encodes CASSATGTVANEKLFF.

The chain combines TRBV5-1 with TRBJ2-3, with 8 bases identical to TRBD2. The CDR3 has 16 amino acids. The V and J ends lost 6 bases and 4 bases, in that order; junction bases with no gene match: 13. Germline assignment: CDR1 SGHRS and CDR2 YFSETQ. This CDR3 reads CASNGRTAGESDTQYF. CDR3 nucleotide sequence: TGCGCCAGCAATGGGAGGACAGCGGGAGAATCAGATACGCAGTATTTT.

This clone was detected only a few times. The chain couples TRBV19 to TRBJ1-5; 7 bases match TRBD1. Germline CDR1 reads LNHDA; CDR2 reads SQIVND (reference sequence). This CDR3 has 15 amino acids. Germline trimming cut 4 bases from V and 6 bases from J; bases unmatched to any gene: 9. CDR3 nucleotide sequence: TGTGCCAGTAGTACAACGGGACAGTCCTTTCAGCCCCAGCATTTT. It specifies CASSTTGQSFQPQHF.

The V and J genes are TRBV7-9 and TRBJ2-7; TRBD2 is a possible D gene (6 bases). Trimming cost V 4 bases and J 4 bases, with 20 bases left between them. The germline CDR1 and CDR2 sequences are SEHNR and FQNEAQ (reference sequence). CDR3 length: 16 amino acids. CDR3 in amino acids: CASSSVGGPRRYEQYF. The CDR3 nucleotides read TGTGCCAGCAGCTCTGTGGGGGGACCCAGGCGGTACGAGCAGTACTTC.

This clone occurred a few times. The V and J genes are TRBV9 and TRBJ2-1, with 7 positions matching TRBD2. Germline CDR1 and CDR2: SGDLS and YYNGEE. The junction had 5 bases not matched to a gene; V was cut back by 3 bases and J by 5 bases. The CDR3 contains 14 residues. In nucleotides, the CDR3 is TGTGCCAGCAGCGAGTCGGGGGGTAACAATGAGCAGTTCTTC. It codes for CASSESGGNNEQFF.

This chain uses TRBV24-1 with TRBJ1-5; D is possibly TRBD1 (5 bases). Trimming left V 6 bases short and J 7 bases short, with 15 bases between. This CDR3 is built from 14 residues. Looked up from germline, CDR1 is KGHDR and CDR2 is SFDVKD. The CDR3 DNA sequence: TGTGCCACCAGTAGGCAGGGCAACGGGCAGCCCCAGCATTTT. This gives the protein CATSRQGNGQPQHF.

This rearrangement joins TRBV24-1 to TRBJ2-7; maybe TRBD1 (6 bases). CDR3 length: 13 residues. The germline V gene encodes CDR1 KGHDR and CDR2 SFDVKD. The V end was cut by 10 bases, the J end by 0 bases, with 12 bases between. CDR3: CATAQDSSYEQYF. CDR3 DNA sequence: TGTGCCACAGCTCAGGACAGCTCCTACGAGCAGTACTTC.

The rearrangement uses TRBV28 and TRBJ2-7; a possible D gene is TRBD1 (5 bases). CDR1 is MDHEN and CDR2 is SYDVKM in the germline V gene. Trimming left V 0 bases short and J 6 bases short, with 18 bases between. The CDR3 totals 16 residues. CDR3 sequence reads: CASSLWGPDLAREQYF. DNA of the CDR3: TGTGCCAGCAGTTTATGGGGGCCTGACCTGGCGCGCGAGCAGTACTTC.

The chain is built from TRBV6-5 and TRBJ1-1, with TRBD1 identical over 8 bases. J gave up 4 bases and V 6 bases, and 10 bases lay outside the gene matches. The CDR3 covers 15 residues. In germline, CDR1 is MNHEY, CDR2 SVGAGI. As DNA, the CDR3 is TGTGCCAGCAGCCCCCTCCACGGACAGGGCACTGAAGCTTTCTTT. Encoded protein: CASSPLHGQGTEAFF.

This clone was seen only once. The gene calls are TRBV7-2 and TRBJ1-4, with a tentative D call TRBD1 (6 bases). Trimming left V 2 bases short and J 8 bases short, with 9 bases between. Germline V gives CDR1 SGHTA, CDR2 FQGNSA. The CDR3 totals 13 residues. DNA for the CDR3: TGTGCCAGCAGCTTACAGGGGCGGGAAAAACTGTTTTTT. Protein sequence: CASSLQGREKLFF.

CDR3 DNA: TGTGCCTCCGGGACAGGGTCTTATAGCAATCAGCCCCAGCATTTT. This sequence encodes CASGTGSYSNQPQHF. V usage is TRBV28 and J usage is TRBJ1-5; 9 nucleotides line up with TRBD1. This CDR3 region has 15 residues. Germline V gives CDR1 MDHEN, CDR2 SYDVKM. J lost 0 bases, V lost 11 bases, and 8 bases had no gene match.

CDR3 DNA sequence: TGTGCCAGCTCAGGTGGACAGGGGGCATCCTACGAGCAGTACTTC. It is translated as CASSGGQGASYEQYF. The J gene is TRBJ2-7, the V gene TRBV18, with TRBD1 matching over 11 bases. The length of the CDR3 is 15 residues. Trimming cost V 5 bases and J 1 base; bases outside gene matches: 4. The V gene's germline CDR1 is KGHSH and CDR2 LQKENI.

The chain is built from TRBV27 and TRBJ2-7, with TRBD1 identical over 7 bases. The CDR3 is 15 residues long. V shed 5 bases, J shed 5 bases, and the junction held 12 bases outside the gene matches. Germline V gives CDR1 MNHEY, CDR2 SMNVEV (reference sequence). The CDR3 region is CASSPIGTVGDEQYV. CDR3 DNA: TGTGCCAGCAGTCCTATAGGGACAGTAGGCGACGAGCAGTACGTC.

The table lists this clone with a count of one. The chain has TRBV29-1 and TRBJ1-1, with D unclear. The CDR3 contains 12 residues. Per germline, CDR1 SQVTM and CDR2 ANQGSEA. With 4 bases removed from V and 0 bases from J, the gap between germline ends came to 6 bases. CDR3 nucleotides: TGCAGCGTTGCAGACATGAACACTGAAGCTTTCTTT. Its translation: CSVADMNTEAFF.

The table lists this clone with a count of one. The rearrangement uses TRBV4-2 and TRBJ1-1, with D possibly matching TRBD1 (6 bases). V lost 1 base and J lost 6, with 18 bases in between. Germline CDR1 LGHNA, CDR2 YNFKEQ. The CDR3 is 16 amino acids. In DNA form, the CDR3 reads TGTGCCAGCAGCCAAGTCCGGGGGGCCGCCAGCGCTGAAGCTTTCTTT. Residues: CASSQVRGAASAEAFF.

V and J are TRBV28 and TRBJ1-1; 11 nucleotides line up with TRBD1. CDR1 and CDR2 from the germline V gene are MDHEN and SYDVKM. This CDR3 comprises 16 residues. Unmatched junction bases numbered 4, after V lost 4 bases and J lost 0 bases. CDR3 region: CASSSGTGGMNTEAFF. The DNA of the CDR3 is TGTGCCAGCAGTTCCGGGACAGGGGGGATGAACACTGAAGCTTTCTTT.

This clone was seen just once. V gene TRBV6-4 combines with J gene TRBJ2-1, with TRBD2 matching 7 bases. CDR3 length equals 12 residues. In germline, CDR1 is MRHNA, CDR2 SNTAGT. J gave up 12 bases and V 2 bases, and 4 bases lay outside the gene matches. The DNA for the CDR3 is TGTGCCAGCAGTGACGGGGGGGGACGGCAGTTCTTC. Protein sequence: CASSDGGGRQFF.

The CDR3 DNA is TGCGCCAGCAGTGACTTGGACAGGGGGTACACAGATACGCAGTATTTT. Translation gives CASSDLDRGYTDTQYF. The genes are TRBV10-1 and TRBJ2-3; 10 positions agree with TRBD1. The germline V gene has CDR1 WNHNN and CDR2 SYGVQD (reference sequence). The ends lost 3 bases at V and 2 bases at J; junction bases unmatched: 5. This CDR3 is built from 16 residues.

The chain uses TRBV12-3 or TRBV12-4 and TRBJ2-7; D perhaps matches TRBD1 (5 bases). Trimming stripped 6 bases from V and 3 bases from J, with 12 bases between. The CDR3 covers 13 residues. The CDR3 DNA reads TGTGCCAGCAGCCCAGACAGCTTCTACGAGCAGTACTTC. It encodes CASSPDSFYEQYF.

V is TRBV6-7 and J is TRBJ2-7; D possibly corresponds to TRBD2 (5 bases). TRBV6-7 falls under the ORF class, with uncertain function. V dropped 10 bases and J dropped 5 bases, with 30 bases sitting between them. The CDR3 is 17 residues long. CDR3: CAINGSARGCPSDEQYV. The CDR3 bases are TGTGCCATCAATGGCTCTGCTCGCGGGTGTCCCTCGGACGAGCAGTACGTC.

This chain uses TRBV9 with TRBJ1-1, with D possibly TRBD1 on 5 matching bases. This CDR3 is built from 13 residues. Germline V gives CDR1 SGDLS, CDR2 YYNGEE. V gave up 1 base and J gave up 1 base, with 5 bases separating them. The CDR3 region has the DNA TGTGCCAGCAGCGTAAGGGGGAACACTGAAGCTTTCTTT. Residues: CASSVRGNTEAFF.

The CDR3 nucleotides read TGTGCCAGCTCACCCGAAGAGACCCAGTACTTC. It specifies CASSPEETQYF. V usage is TRBV18 and J usage is TRBJ2-5, with D uncertain. CDR1 is KGHSH and CDR2 is LQKENI in the germline V gene. Trimming stripped 3 bases from V and 3 bases from J, with 2 bases between. The CDR3 extends over 11 amino acids.

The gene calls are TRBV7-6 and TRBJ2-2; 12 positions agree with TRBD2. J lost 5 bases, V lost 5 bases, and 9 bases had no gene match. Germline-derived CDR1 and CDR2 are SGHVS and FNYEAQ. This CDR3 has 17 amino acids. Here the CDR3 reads CASSPGGGTSGTGELFF. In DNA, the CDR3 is TGTGCCAGCAGCCCGGGCGGGGGGACTAGCGGGACCGGGGAGCTGTTTTTT.

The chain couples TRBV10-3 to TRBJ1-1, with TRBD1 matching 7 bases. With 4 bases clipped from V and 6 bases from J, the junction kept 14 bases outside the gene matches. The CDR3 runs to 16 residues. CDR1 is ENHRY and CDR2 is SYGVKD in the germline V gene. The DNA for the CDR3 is TGTGCCATCAGTGGAAACAGGGGTCGTGGAGTTTCTGAAGCTTTCTTT. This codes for CAISGNRGRGVSEAFF.

The CDR3 coding sequence is TGTGCCAGCAGCTTAGATTACTCGTCCGGGGAGCAGTACTTC. This translates into CASSLDYSSGEQYF. The V gene is TRBV7-2, the J gene TRBJ2-7, with unresolved D. Trimming took 1 base from V and 7 from J, leaving 14 bases between them. The CDR3 runs 14 residues. Germline-derived CDR1 and CDR2 are SGHTA and FQGNSA.

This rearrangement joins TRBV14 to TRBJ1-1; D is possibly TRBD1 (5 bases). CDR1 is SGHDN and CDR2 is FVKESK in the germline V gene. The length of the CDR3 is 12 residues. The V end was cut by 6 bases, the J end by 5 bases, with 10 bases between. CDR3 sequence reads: CASRGRGTEAFF. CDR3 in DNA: TGTGCCAGCAGGGGGAGGGGAACTGAAGCTTTCTTT.

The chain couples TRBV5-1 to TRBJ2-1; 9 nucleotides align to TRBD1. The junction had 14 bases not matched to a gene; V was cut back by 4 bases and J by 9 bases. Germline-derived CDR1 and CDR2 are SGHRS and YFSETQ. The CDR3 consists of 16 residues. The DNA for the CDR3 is TGCGCCAGCAGCACAACCCCTCCGGGACAGGGAGGTGAGCAGTTCTTC. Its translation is CASSTTPPGQGGEQFF. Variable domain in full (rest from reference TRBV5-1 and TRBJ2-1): KAGVTQTPRYLIKTRGQQVTLSCSPISGHRSVSWYQQTPGQGLQFLFEYFSETQRNKGNFPGRFSGRQFSNSRSEMNVSTLELGDSALYLCASSTTPPGQGGEQFFGPGTRLTVL.

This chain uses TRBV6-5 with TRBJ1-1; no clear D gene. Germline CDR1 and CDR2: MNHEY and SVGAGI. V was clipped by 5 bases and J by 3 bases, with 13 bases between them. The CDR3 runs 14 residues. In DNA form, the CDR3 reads TGTGCCAGCAGTCCATTTTGGGGAGACACTGAAGCTTTCTTT. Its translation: CASSPFWGDTEAFF.

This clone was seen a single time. This CDR3 reads CASSTRGLIGELFF. Here the CDR3 DNA reads TGTGCCAGTAGTACCAGGGGGCTTATCGGGGAGCTGTTTTTT. J is TRBJ2-2 and V is TRBV19; TRBD1 aligns across 8 bases. Looked up from germline, CDR1 is LNHDA and CDR2 is SQIVND (reference sequence). The V and J ends lost 4 bases and 7 bases, in that order; junction bases with no gene match: 5. The CDR3 extends over 14 amino acids.